This is a list of T cell receptor beta chains from one sample in a study of blood T cell repertoires in COVID-19. Profiling relied on immunoSEQ multiplex PCR, and the TCRdb table lists in-frame clones only, not all of them. The sample has 150,000 or so clones, around 85% seen once. The sample consisted of peripheral blood. These receptors were obtained from a human donor in a cohort sampled during active COVID-19. Each CDR3 is given with its conserved first and last residue. Fields, in order: clone size, D gene, V gene, J gene, CDR3 DNA, CDR3 protein. The D gene is left open where the match is weak. The listing skips clone size in some rows; elsewhere it reads once, few, many or a size class.

-	-	TRBV19	TRBJ2-1	TGTGCCAGTAGTATAGCCAGCGGGCCTAACAATGAGCAGTTCTTC	CASSIASGPNNEQFF
-	TRBD2	TRBV19	TRBJ2-5	TGTGCCAGTAGTTCGGCTAGCGGGAGCGAGACCCAGTACTTC	CASSSASGSETQYF
few	-	TRBV6-4	TRBJ1-1	TGTGCCAGCAGACCCCAAGGGGGGAACACTGAAGCTTTCTTT	CASRPQGGNTEAFF
few	-	TRBV5-1	TRBJ1-6	TGCGCCAGCAGCTTGTTGGCAGGGGAAAATTCACCCCTCCACTTT	CASSLLAGENSPLHF
-	-	TRBV30	TRBJ2-3	TGTGCCTGGAGTGTAGGGGCGGGACTTACAGATACGCAGTATTTT	CAWSVGAGLTDTQYF
-	-	TRBV7-2	TRBJ1-1	TGTGCCAGCGGACTGTTGAACACTGAAGCTTTCTTT	CASGLLNTEAFF
-	-	TRBV6-5	TRBJ1-1	TGTGCCAGCAGTTATACGGGGGGGACTGAAGCTTTCTTT	CASSYTGGTEAFF
-	-	TRBV3-1/TRBV3-2	TRBJ2-5	TGTGCCAGCAGCCAAGGTGGGGGGGCCTATTACCAAGAGACCCAGTACTTC	CASSQGGGAYYQETQYF
-	-	TRBV7-9	TRBJ2-7	TGTGCCAGCAGCTCCTCCAAGGCGGCCGGCTTCTACGAGCAGTACTTC	CASSSSKAAGFYEQYF
-	TRBD2	TRBV5-1	TRBJ2-3	TGCGCCAGCGGAGGACGAGGCCTAGCGGGAACAGATACGCAGTATTTT	CASGGRGLAGTDTQYF
-	TRBD2	TRBV6-5	TRBJ2-5	TGTGCCAGCAAAACAGCGGGAGGGTCTGAGACCCAGTACTTC	CASKTAGGSETQYF
-	-	TRBV7-8	TRBJ2-7	TGTGCCAGCAGCCAGCTTAGTCCGCAAGCCTCCTACGAGCAGTACTTC	CASSQLSPQASYEQYF
once	TRBD1	TRBV10-1	TRBJ1-3	TGCGCCCGACAGGGCAGGTCTGGAAACACCATATATTTT	CARQGRSGNTIYF
-	TRBD1	TRBV9	TRBJ1-4	TGTGCCATCTCGGACAGGGTTGATGAAAAACTGTTTTTT	CAISDRVDEKLFF
-	-	TRBV3-1/TRBV3-2	TRBJ1-5	TGTGCCAGCAGCCCTGGACTCCGGGACTACAATCAGCCCCAGCATTTT	CASSPGLRDYNQPQHF
-	TRBD2	TRBV14	TRBJ2-5	TGTGCCAGCAGTCCGCGGGGGGCCCGGACCCAGTACTTC	CASSPRGARTQYF
-	-	TRBV12-3/TRBV12-4	TRBJ1-1	TGTGCCAGCAGTTTAGGAGGAGGCACTGAAGCTTTCTTT	CASSLGGGTEAFF